A single sample gave rise to the 2 T cell receptor beta chains below, sequenced in a study of cytomegalovirus exposure and HLA in healthy donors. Primers for the PCR totalled 60 Vbeta and 13 Jbeta. TCRdb keeps only in-frame clones here, not all; method: immunoSEQ multiplex PCR. The profile shows 150,000 to 200,000 clones, around 77% of them singletons. Specimen: PBMCs. Receptors were obtained from a woman aged 25-40 years in good health and CMV-seronegative.

The chain links TRBV6-5 to TRBJ1-6, with D perhaps TRBD1 (6 bases). CDR1 and CDR2 from the germline V gene are MNHEY and SVGAGI. Trimming shortened V by 5 bases and J by 8 bases, and 16 bases separated the two germline ends. The CDR3 is made up of 15 amino acids. The CDR3 reads CASSGLSRGDSPLHF. The CDR3, as DNA: TGTGCCAGCAGTGGGCTCTCCAGGGGAGATTCACCCCTCCACTTT.

The chain uses TRBV10-3 and TRBJ1-4; the D gene is possibly TRBD1 (6 bases). CDR3 size: 14 residues. Trimming removed 4 bases at V and 6 bases at J, with 12 bases between. The germline CDR1 and CDR2 sequences are ENHRY and SYGVKD. DNA of the CDR3: TGTGCCATCAGTGCGACAGGCCAGGATGAAAAACTGTTTTTT. Translation gives CAISATGQDEKLFF.